What follows are 6 T cell receptor beta chains derived from one specimen sequenced in a study of T-cell memory formation after mild COVID-19. Each CDR3 protein is one row after TCRdb ran MiXCR on the 5' RACE reads. The sample comprises roughly 580,000 distinct CDR3 sequences, over 15% of which are singletons, and 12% rests with the top ten. The sample was PBMCs or a T cell subset sorted from them (not recorded which). Every receptor here comes from an adult woman who had mild COVID-19 (a few samples of this study predate the infection). Cell type and time point are not known.

This clonotype was seen a few times. The chain links TRBV28 to TRBJ2-7, with 10 bases that match TRBD1. V lost 6 bases and J lost 2; bases outside the gene matches: 4. CDR3 size: 14 residues. CDR1 is MDHEN and CDR2 is SYDVKM in the germline V gene. CDR3 in amino acids: CASSRQGAAYEQYF. CDR3 in DNA: TGTGCCAGCAGCAGACAGGGGGCCGCCTACGAGCAGTACTTC.

The rearrangement uses TRBV30 and TRBJ1-5; possible D gene TRBD1, 6 bases. Trimming removed 3 bases from V and 4 bases from J, with 10 bases in between. CDR1 is GTSNPN and CDR2 is SVGIG in the germline V gene (reference sequence). The CDR3 runs to 13 residues. In DNA, the CDR3 is TGTGCCTGGAGGACGCAGGGGAATCAGCCCCAGCATTTT. Protein sequence: CAWRTQGNQPQHF.

The gene calls are TRBV7-2 and TRBJ2-3, with 8 bases aligning to TRBD2. Germline V CDR1 and CDR2: SGHTA, FQGNSA. CDR3 length equals 16 residues. V lost 5 bases and J lost 0; bases outside the gene matches: 7. CDR3 loop: CASSPHSSGSTDTQYF. CDR3 DNA: TGTGCCAGCAGCCCACACTCTAGCGGGAGCACAGATACGCAGTATTTT.

This clonotype appeared many times. The gene calls are TRBV29-1 and TRBJ2-7, with a possible D match to TRBD2 (7 bases). V dropped 4 bases and J dropped 5 bases, with 18 bases sitting between them. Germline V gene data show CDR1 as SQVTM and CDR2 as ANQGSEA. The CDR3 is 14 amino acids. CDR3 residues: CSVALGGALDEQYF. As DNA, the CDR3 is TGCAGCGTTGCCCTGGGGGGGGCTCTGGACGAGCAGTACTTC.

This clonotype was picked up a small number of times. The J gene is TRBJ2-2, the V gene TRBV12-3 or TRBV12-4; TRBD2 agrees at 7 bases. Losses at the gene ends were 10 bases for V and 8 bases for J; bases not matched to a gene: 13. The CDR3 is 14 residues long. Written as DNA, the CDR3 is TGTGCCATCCAGCGACTAGCCCCACTGGGGGAGCTGTTTTTT. It is translated as CAIQRLAPLGELFF.

This clonotype was seen a few times. The chain uses TRBV19 and TRBJ1-1, with D unresolved. This CDR3 has 12 residues. Trimming shortened V by 8 bases and J by 0 bases, and 7 bases separated the two germline ends. Germline CDR1 and CDR2: LNHDA and SQIVND (reference sequence). The CDR3 sequence is CASLVLNTEAFF. CDR3 sequence (DNA): TGTGCCAGTTTGGTTCTGAACACTGAAGCTTTCTTT.